These 8 T cell receptor beta chains came from one sample sequenced in a study of metastatic and nonmetastatic thyroid tumors. Prior to thyroid surgery, none of the patients had received any treatment. TCRdb ran MiXCR on the PCR reads. The sample includes under 15,000 clones, about a quarter of them seen just once. Sequencing was carried out using blood. The source of these receptors is a female donor with papillary thyroid cancer or a benign thyroid nodule (not recorded which). Some clones in this sample may be carry-over from other donors' samples.

This clone was observed at least ten times. The chain uses TRBV30 and TRBJ1-5; D is ambiguous. The CDR3 is 14 residues long. From germline, CDR1 is GTSNPN and CDR2 SVGIG (reference sequence). V shed 2 bases and J shed 0 bases, with 8 bases lying between them. CDR3 coding DNA: TGTGCCTGGAGTAAAGAATATAGCAATCAGCCCCAGCATTTT. This gives the protein CAWSKEYSNQPQHF.

In its sample, this clone was seen a few times. This may be a read error, as it is one base from a much larger clone. The chain recombines TRBV29-1 with TRBJ2-1; no clear D. Deletions cut 6 bases from V and 9 bases from J, with 18 bases between. CDR1 is SQVTM and CDR2 is ANQGSEA in the germline V gene. The CDR3 has 13 residues. CDR3 protein: CSVPRGIGSEQFF. CDR3 coding DNA: TGCAGCGTCCCTAGAGGCATCGGTAGTGAGCAGTTCTTC.

This clone appeared many times. V is TRBV20-1 and J is TRBJ1-4, with D uncertain. Germline V gene lookup returns CDR1 DFQATT and CDR2 SNEGSKA (reference sequence). V shed 6 bases and J shed 6 bases, with 14 bases lying between them. The CDR3 is 13 amino acids. The DNA of the CDR3 is TGCAGTGCCTGGGCCTTTGGGTATGAAAAACTGTTTTTT. The encoded protein is CSAWAFGYEKLFF.

By sample fraction, this clone is medium-sized (0.01 to 0.1%). The V and J genes are TRBV2 and TRBJ2-1; 8 positions match TRBD2. Germline V CDR1 and CDR2: SNHLY, FYNNEI. V shed 8 bases and J 2 bases; nucleotides not matched to a gene: 5. The CDR3 runs to 14 residues. CDR3 sequence: CASLRRGAYNEQFF. The CDR3 coding sequence is TGTGCCAGCCTGAGGCGGGGGGCCTACAATGAGCAGTTCTTC.

In this sample, this clone is medium-sized. The chain uses TRBV6-5 and TRBJ2-1, with D uncertain. In germline, CDR1 is MNHEY, CDR2 SVGAGI. V was clipped by 1 base and J by 7 bases, with 8 bases between them. This CDR3 is built from 13 residues. CDR3 in amino acids: CASSYWGNNEQFF. The CDR3 region has the DNA TGTGCCAGCAGTTACTGGGGAAATAATGAGCAGTTCTTC.

Only a few counts were recorded for this clone. This chain links TRBV6-2 or TRBV6-3 with TRBJ2-1; D may be TRBD1 or TRBD2 (6 bases each). The CDR3 length is 16 residues. Germline V gene data show CDR1 as MNHEY and CDR2 as SVGEGT. V shed 4 bases and J shed 0 bases, with 13 bases lying between them. The chain's CDR3 is CASSSRGEISYNEQFF. Written as DNA, the CDR3 is TGTGCCAGCAGTTCGAGGGGGGAGATCTCCTACAATGAGCAGTTCTTC.

This clone counts as medium-sized. This chain links TRBV10-3 with TRBJ2-7, with D tentatively TRBD1 (6 bases). The CDR3 is 15 residues long. Trimming removed 11 bases from V and 6 bases from J, with 26 bases in between. Germline lookup yields CDR1 ENHRY and CDR2 SYGVKD. The CDR3 loop reads CAFSSGRGQRGEQYF. In nucleotides, the CDR3 is TGTGCCTTCTCCTCTGGCAGGGGCCAAAGGGGCGAGCAGTACTTC.

A remark on this clone: One junction end disagrees with the germline gene, perhaps due to a read error. The chain has TRBV9 and TRBJ2-7, with D possibly being TRBD1 (6 bases). The CDR3 runs 15 residues. Germline loops: CDR1 SGDLS, CDR2 YYNGEE. The CDR3 coding sequence is TGTGCCAGAAGCGTAGCCGACAGGAACTTCTACGAGCAGTACTTC. It translates to CARSVADRNFYEQYF.